The 20 T cell receptor beta chains listed next were all sequenced from one sample in a study of T cell changes during pregnancy in multiple sclerosis. Sequencing used immunoSEQ multiplex PCR; TCRdb keeps in-frame clones, though not all of them. The table includes tens of thousands of clones, 85% to 95% detected once. Sequencing was performed on peripheral blood, taken in the third trimester of pregnancy. The receptors were sampled from a female donor with multiple sclerosis, enrolled in a pregnancy study.

The J gene is TRBJ1-2, the V gene TRBV15, with 9 bases matching TRBD1. V shed 3 bases, J shed 5 bases, and the junction held 13 bases outside the gene matches. Germline lookup yields CDR1 LNHNV and CDR2 YYDKDF (reference sequence). There are 17 residues in the CDR3. The CDR3 DNA reads TGTGCCACCAGCAGTTTCCACCGGGACAGGGAGCATTATGGCTACACCTTC. Translated, it gives CATSSFHRDREHYGYTF.

The rearrangement uses TRBV27 and TRBJ2-3; 12 bases are a match to TRBD2. After removal of 0 bases from V and 3 bases from J, the junction contained 10 bases not matched to a gene. The germline CDR1 and CDR2 sequences are MNHEY and SMNVEV (reference sequence). The CDR3 contains 19 residues. The CDR3 DNA is TGTGCCAGCAGTTTATCGATGGCTAGCGGGAGGGTAAGGACAGATACGCAGTATTTT. Residues: CASSLSMASGRVRTDTQYF.

This clone occurred once. The rearrangement links TRBV5-4 to TRBJ1-1; D is perhaps TRBD1 (5 bases). CDR3 length equals 16 residues. The germline V and J ends were trimmed by 4 bases and 5 bases, with 21 bases remaining between them. Germline-derived CDR1 and CDR2 are SGHNT and YYREEE (reference sequence). In nucleotides, the CDR3 is TGTGCCAGCAGCGGGCCAGGCCGCAGGGAAGATACTGAAGCTTTCTTT. Translation: CASSGPGRREDTEAFF.

The chain combines TRBV6-1 with TRBJ2-3, with 9 bases that match TRBD2. Germline values: CDR1 MNHNS, CDR2 SASEGT. Trimming cost V 1 base and J 0 bases; bases outside gene matches: 2. The CDR3 is made up of 16 amino acids. This CDR3 is CASSEGSGGSTDTQYF. The CDR3 DNA reads as TGTGCCAGCAGTGAAGGGAGCGGGGGGAGCACAGATACGCAGTATTTT.

This chain joins TRBV13 and TRBJ1-2; the D is unclear. V shed 0 bases and J shed 0 bases, with 8 bases lying between them. Germline V gene lookup returns CDR1 PRHDT and CDR2 FYEKMQ (reference sequence). This CDR3 contains 15 residues. The CDR3 DNA reads as TGTGCCAGCAGCTTAGGGACAAGAGCTAACTATGGCTACACCTTC. This codes for CASSLGTRANYGYTF.

The chain is built from TRBV4-2 and TRBJ2-3; 9 bases align to TRBD2. The CDR3 loop spans 15 amino acids. V was clipped by 1 base and J by 6 bases; unmatched bases: 5. Per the germline V gene, CDR1 is LGHNA and CDR2 is YNFKEQ. CDR3 region: CASSQVSSGEDTQYF. The DNA of the CDR3 is TGTGCCAGCAGCCAAGTGTCTAGCGGGGAGGATACGCAGTATTTT.

The CDR3 protein is CASSPIGQDYVGYTF. The CDR3 nucleotides read TGTGCCAGCAGCCCGATAGGGCAGGACTATGTGGGCTACACCTTC. The chain recombines TRBV9 with TRBJ1-2; D uncertain. The CDR3 runs to 15 residues. Germline V CDR1 and CDR2: SGDLS, YYNGEE. Trimming cost V 4 bases and J 8 bases, with 21 bases left between them.

The chain employs TRBV19 and TRBJ1-5, with a weak D call TRBD1 (5 bases). The CDR3 totals 15 residues. Germline lookup yields CDR1 LNHDA and CDR2 SQIVND (reference sequence). Trimming stripped 4 bases from V and 0 bases from J, with 10 bases between. CDR3 nucleotide sequence: TGTGCCAGTAGTAGCGGAGGGGCTAGCAATCAGCCCCAGCATTTT. It codes for CASSSGGASNQPQHF.

The count of this clone is one. The chain uses TRBV28 and TRBJ2-3, with a possible D match to TRBD2 (5 bases). Germline CDR1 reads MDHEN; CDR2 reads SYDVKM. V lost 7 bases and J 4 bases, leaving 18 bases between the germline ends. This CDR3 contains 15 residues. This CDR3 reads CASKAPLQAADTQYF. CDR3 coding DNA: TGTGCCAGCAAAGCCCCCCTCCAAGCGGCAGATACGCAGTATTTT.

The chain uses TRBV30 and TRBJ2-7; TRBD1 matches at 8 bases. This CDR3 region has 13 residues. The J segment lost 7 bases and the V segment lost 1 base, leaving 6 bases of the junction unmatched. The germline V gene encodes CDR1 GTSNPN and CDR2 SVGIG (reference sequence). The CDR3 bases are TGTGCCTGGAGTGGGGGCAGGGGGCGGGAGCAGTACTTC. Amino acids: CAWSGGRGREQYF.

The CDR3 sequence is CSVLESGANVLTF. The CDR3 bases are TGCAGCGTCCTAGAATCTGGGGCCAACGTCCTGACTTTC. This rearrangement joins TRBV29-1 to TRBJ2-6; D remains ambiguous. Germline V CDR1 and CDR2: SQVTM, ANQGSEA. The V and J ends lost 6 bases and 1 base respectively, with 7 bases between them. This CDR3 is 13 amino acids long.

Written as DNA, the CDR3 is TGCGCCAGCAGTCATCACAAATTAACCGGGACAGGGAGAAACACCATATATTTT. Translating it yields CASSHHKLTGTGRNTIYF. V usage is TRBV23-1 and J usage is TRBJ1-3, with 9 bases aligning to TRBD1. TRBV23-1 is given ORF status, its function remaining uncertain. The V and J ends lost 3 bases and 5 bases, in that order; junction bases with no gene match: 14. The CDR3 is 18 residues long.

This chain links TRBV6-6 with TRBJ1-2, with 9 bases identical to TRBD1. In germline, CDR1 is MNHNY, CDR2 SVGAGI (reference sequence). The CDR3 runs to 16 residues. Trimming took 5 bases from V and 8 from J; bases not matched to a gene: 15. The CDR3 region is CASSAGTGRTVGGYTF. In DNA form, the CDR3 reads TGTGCCAGCAGTGCCGGGACAGGGCGGACCGTGGGGGGCTACACCTTC.

This rearrangement joins TRBV6-1 to TRBJ2-7; tentative D call: TRBD1 (6 bases). Deletions cut 6 bases from V and 2 bases from J, with 11 bases between. There are 13 residues in the CDR3. The V gene's germline CDR1 is MNHNS and CDR2 SASEGT. CDR3 DNA sequence: TGTGCCAGCAGCCCCGGACAGACCTACGAGCAGTACTTC. Translation gives CASSPGQTYEQYF.

The chain couples TRBV11-2 to TRBJ1-1, with TRBD1 matching over 7 bases. CDR3 size: 15 residues. The germline V gene has CDR1 SGHAT and CDR2 FQNNGV. With V trimmed by 4 bases and J by 4 bases, 9 bases remained unmatched. CDR3 nucleotides: TGTGCCAGCAGCTCTATACAGGGGATGGGCACTGAAGCTTTCTTT. Translated, it gives CASSSIQGMGTEAFF.

The chain joins TRBV6-1 to TRBJ2-7, with 7 nucleotides matching TRBD2. CDR1 MNHNS and CDR2 SASEGT come from the germline V gene. V gave up 6 bases and J gave up 6 bases; unmatched junction bases: 14. The CDR3 contains 15 residues. The CDR3 reads CASSQTSAAALEQYF. CDR3 DNA: TGTGCCAGCAGCCAAACTAGCGCGGCGGCCCTCGAGCAGTACTTC.

The chain couples TRBV9 to TRBJ2-2, with 12 nucleotides matching TRBD2. Germline CDR1 is SGDLS and CDR2 is YYNGEE. The V and J ends lost 1 base and 5 bases, in that order; junction bases with no gene match: 9. The CDR3 extends over 18 amino acids. The CDR3 bases are TGTGCCAGCAGCGTACTAGCGGGAGGGCCAGGGAGGACCGGGGAGCTGTTTTTT. Amino acids: CASSVLAGGPGRTGELFF.

This sequence joins TRBV13 and TRBJ2-7, with 11 bases that match TRBD2. Germline CDR1 reads PRHDT; CDR2 reads FYEKMQ (reference sequence). The CDR3 is made up of 16 amino acids. Trimming at V came to 4 bases and at J to 5 bases, leaving 10 bases not matched to a gene. The CDR3 region has the DNA TGTGCCAGCAGCTGGGGGATAGCGGGAGGGAGGGACGAGCAGTACTTC. It codes for CASSWGIAGGRDEQYF. Supplemented by reference TRBV13 and TRBJ2-7, the full variable domain reads AAGVIQSPRHLIKEKRETATLKCYPIPRHDTVYWYQQGPGQDPQFLISFYEKMQSDKGSIPDRFSAQQFSDYHSELNMSSLELGDSALYFCASSWGIAGGRDEQYFGPGTRLTVT.

This clone has only one observation. This sequence joins TRBV5-6 and TRBJ2-3, with 8 bases that match TRBD1. The V segment lost 4 bases and the J segment 0 bases; nucleotides outside the gene matches: 7. Germline CDR1 reads SGHDT; CDR2 reads YYEEEE. This CDR3 contains 16 residues. CDR3 sequence reads: CASSGPRGLSTDTQYF. In nucleotides, the CDR3 is TGTGCCAGCAGCGGACCCAGGGGGCTGAGCACAGATACGCAGTATTTT.

V is TRBV6-6 and J is TRBJ2-3; tentative D call: TRBD2 (5 bases). This CDR3 has 13 amino acids. Trimming took off 6 bases at V and 1 base at J, with 8 bases between the two ends. The V gene's germline CDR1 is MNHNY and CDR2 SVGAGI (reference sequence). CDR3 in amino acids: CASSLGGTDTQYF. Here the CDR3 DNA reads TGTGCCAGCAGCCTCGGGGGCACAGATACGCAGTATTTT.